This T cell receptor beta chain was sequenced for a study of CD8+ T cells in alopecia areata. Investigators isolated RNA and reverse transcribed it into cDNA to act as the sequencing template. Libraries were prepared by immunoSEQ multiplex PCR; TCRdb keeps only in-frame clonotypes and omits some of them. The data hold around 97,000 clones, with about nine tenths observed a single time. Specified treatment: oral pan-JAK inhibitor, 5-10 mg twice daily. The receptor was derived from a human donor with alopecia areata. The specimen comprised CD8+ T cells sorted from blood, sampled at approximately week 30, from a patient treated with tofacitinib.

DNA for the CDR3: TGTGCCAGCAGTACAGGGGTGGACGAGCAGTACTTC. Residues: CASSTGVDEQYF. The rearrangement links TRBV27 to TRBJ2-7; 7 bases line up with TRBD1. CDR1 MNHEY and CDR2 SMNVEV come from the germline V gene (reference sequence). The CDR3 totals 12 residues. V lost 5 bases to trimming and J lost 5 bases; unmatched junction nucleotides: 3.